The 15 T cell receptor beta chains given below trace back to one sample, sequenced in a study of blood T cell repertoires in COVID-19. The protocol was immunoSEQ multiplex PCR, while the TCRdb copy is restricted to in-frame clones and leaves out a portion. The repertoire holds 210,000 or so clones, with under 90% as singletons. What was sequenced was peripheral blood. These receptors were collected from a man aged 45-65 years with acute or convalescent COVID-19.

J is TRBJ1-4 and V is TRBV4-1, with D possibly being TRBD1 (6 bases). CDR1 and CDR2 from the germline V gene are MGHRA and YSYEKL. V was clipped by 0 bases and J by 7 bases, with 12 bases between them. The CDR3 has 15 amino acids. This CDR3 reads CASSQDGRGSEKLFF. The CDR3 region has the DNA TGCGCCAGCAGCCAAGACGGCAGGGGTAGTGAAAAACTGTTTTTT.

V usage is TRBV28 and J usage is TRBJ1-1, with D perhaps matching TRBD1 (6 bases). This CDR3 is built from 14 residues. Germline V CDR1 and CDR2: MDHEN, SYDVKM. V dropped 3 bases and J dropped 5 bases, with 13 bases sitting between them. CDR3 amino acids: CASSFLQGTTEAFF. Here the CDR3 DNA reads TGTGCCAGCAGTTTCCTACAGGGAACTACTGAAGCTTTCTTT. Looking up the rest from reference TRBV28 and TRBJ1-1 gives the full variable domain: DVKVTQSSRYLVKRTGEKVFLECVQDMDHENMFWYRQDPGLGLRLIYFSYDVKMKEKGDIPEGYSVSREKKERFSLILESASTNQTSMYLCASSFLQGTTEAFFGQGTRLTVV.

The chain uses TRBV9 and TRBJ1-1; D is perhaps TRBD1 (6 bases). Germline V gene data show CDR1 as SGDLS and CDR2 as YYNGEE. The CDR3 is 15 amino acids. Between the trimmed V and J ends, which lost 3 bases and 4 bases, there was a span of 16 bases. The CDR3 reads CASSARGGLATEAFF. DNA of the CDR3: TGTGCCAGCAGCGCCCGAGGGGGATTGGCCACTGAAGCTTTCTTT. Full variable domain (missing parts from reference TRBV9 and TRBJ1-1): DSGVTQTPKHLITATGQRVTLRCSPRSGDLSVYWYQQSLDQGLQFLIQYYNGEERAKGNILERFSAQQFPDLHSELNLSSLELGDSALYFCASSARGGLATEAFFGQGTRLTVV.

This clone was recorded once. This chain joins TRBV15 and TRBJ2-5; TRBD2 matches at 12 bases. The CDR3 sequence is 17 residues long. Germline-derived CDR1 and CDR2 are LNHNV and YYDKDF (reference sequence). V lost 1 base, J lost 2 bases, and 5 bases stayed unmatched. The CDR3 loop reads CATSRGGLAGRQETQYF. The CDR3 DNA reads as TGTGCCACCAGCAGAGGAGGACTAGCGGGGAGACAAGAGACCCAGTACTTC.

CDR3 sequence: CASSADRNTEAFF. The CDR3 bases are TGTGCCAGCAGCGCGGACAGAAACACTGAAGCTTTCTTT. This sequence joins TRBV2 and TRBJ1-1; possible D gene TRBD1, 6 bases. The CDR3 runs to 13 residues. V dropped 6 bases and J dropped 2 bases, with 10 bases sitting between them. Germline V lookup: CDR1 SNHLY, CDR2 FYNNEI.

This clone is a singleton in its sample. The rearrangement joins TRBV6-1 to TRBJ1-1, with D unclear. V was shortened by 2 bases and J by 3 bases, with 10 bases between the two germline ends. The CDR3 totals 14 residues. CDR1 MNHNS and CDR2 SASEGT come from the germline V gene. This CDR3 reads CASSEFLTDTEAFF. As DNA, the CDR3 is TGTGCCAGCAGTGAATTCCTGACTGACACTGAAGCTTTCTTT.

The chain uses TRBV7-9 and TRBJ1-1, with D unresolved. V shed 1 base and J shed 5 bases, with 11 bases lying between them. Germline V gene lookup returns CDR1 SEHNR and CDR2 FQNEAQ (reference sequence). This CDR3 has 14 amino acids. The chain's CDR3 is CASSLVTGWTEAFF. The CDR3 coding sequence is TGTGCCAGCAGCTTAGTCACCGGTTGGACTGAAGCTTTCTTT.

The gene calls are TRBV5-1 and TRBJ1-2; TRBD1 aligns across 10 bases. V lost 4 bases and J lost 7; bases outside the gene matches: 10. Germline values: CDR1 SGHRS, CDR2 YFSETQ. The CDR3 consists of 15 residues. The CDR3 bases are TGCGCCAGCAGCCCACCCGGGACAGGGGTGTCTGGCTACACCTTC. Protein: CASSPPGTGVSGYTF.

This rearrangement joins TRBV28 to TRBJ1-2; the D gene is possibly TRBD1 (5 bases). V shed 5 bases and J shed 7 bases, with 14 bases lying between them. From germline, CDR1 is MDHEN and CDR2 SYDVKM. The CDR3 sequence is 13 residues long. The CDR3 DNA follows: TGTGCCAGCAGTCCAAGGGGTTGGGGTGGCTACACCTTC. As protein: CASSPRGWGGYTF.

V and J are TRBV6-5 and TRBJ1-1, with D possibly matching TRBD1 (5 bases). V was trimmed by 7 bases and J by 6 bases, leaving 18 bases between them. CDR1 MNHEY and CDR2 SVGAGI come from the germline V gene. The CDR3 sequence is 14 residues long. CDR3 coding DNA: TGTGCCAGCACGCGGGACCCTGGAGGCCCTGAAGCTTTCTTT. Encoded protein: CASTRDPGGPEAFF.

This chain joins TRBV18 and TRBJ1-2; TRBD1 matches at 7 bases. V lost 6 bases and J lost 0; bases outside the gene matches: 13. The V gene's germline CDR1 is KGHSH and CDR2 LQKENI. This CDR3 region has 17 residues. CDR3 nucleotide sequence: TGTGCCAGCTCCCGGGACAGTTCTTCTCAATCTAACTATGGCTACACCTTC. It specifies CASSRDSSSQSNYGYTF.

This clone is a singleton in its sample. This sequence joins TRBV18 and TRBJ1-4; 8 positions match TRBD1. Germline CDR1 and CDR2: KGHSH and LQKENI. The trim removed 3 bases at V and 8 bases at J, leaving 5 bases unmatched. The CDR3 is 14 amino acids. The DNA of the CDR3 is TGTGCCAGCTCACCTCGGACAGGGTCCGAAAAACTGTTTTTT. It specifies CASSPRTGSEKLFF.

Here the CDR3 reads CASSDSNRGENYGYTF. For the CDR3, the DNA is TGTGCCAGCAGTGACTCAAACAGGGGAGAGAACTATGGCTACACCTTC. The rearrangement uses TRBV6-4 and TRBJ1-2; TRBD1 agrees at 7 bases. The CDR3 is 16 amino acids. Per germline, CDR1 MRHNA and CDR2 SNTAGT. The ends lost 0 bases at V and 2 bases at J; junction bases unmatched: 6.

This chain uses TRBV18 with TRBJ1-2; 7 nucleotides align to TRBD1. V was pared by 5 bases and J by 8 bases, with 14 bases of the junction left unmatched. CDR3 length equals 15 residues. Germline V gene sequence: CDR1 KGHSH, CDR2 LQKENI. CDR3 sequence (DNA): TGTGCCAGCTCAACCATAGGGAACAGGGGTGGCGGCTACACCTTC. Its translation is CASSTIGNRGGGYTF.

The chain joins TRBV30 to TRBJ1-1; D remains unclear. Trimming shortened V by 3 bases and J by 4 bases, and 9 bases separated the two germline ends. Germline assignment: CDR1 GTSNPN and CDR2 SVGIG (reference sequence). There are 12 residues in the CDR3. The CDR3 DNA is TGTGCCTGGAGGATCCACGGCACTGAAGCTTTCTTT. Translation: CAWRIHGTEAFF.